This TCR beta chain was profiled in a study of shared clonotypes between healthy human individuals. Points from the study as a whole: A limitation of the genetic and exposure-history diversity represented arose from few donors. Naive subsets tended to show greater estimated richness than memory subsets.

In the case of this clone: Antigen unknown.

Everyone who donated was a Caucasian adult who lived in Nashville, Tennessee. A 200 ng quantity of DNA, roughly 29,000 T cell genomes, went into the sorted-subset replicate PCRs. Method: immunoSEQ multiplex PCR; TCRdb's copy keeps in-frame clones and lacks some. The profile shows millions of clones, approximately 95% of them singletons. The germline V gene encodes CDR1 MNHNS and CDR2 SASEGT. The CDR3 loop spans 16 amino acids. Trimming removed 0 bases at V and 0 bases at J, with 9 bases between. The sample comprised naive CD4+ T cells sorted from blood. Subset specified: CD45RA+ positively selected. The V gene is TRBV6-1, the J gene TRBJ1-5; D gene uncertain. The TCR was taken from a man younger than 30 in good health. The CDR3 sequence is CASSEAGPYSNQPQHF. CDR3 sequence (DNA): TGTGCCAGCAGTGAAGCAGGACCTTATAGCAATCAGCCCCAGCATTTT.